Each of the 6 T cell receptor beta chains below was sequenced from the same sample in a study of blood T cell repertoires in COVID-19. Data came from immunoSEQ multiplex PCR; TCRdb stores just in-frame clones and leaves some out. The data contain 200,000 to 250,000 clones, around 83% of them singletons. The specimen sequenced was peripheral blood. Receptor source: a woman aged 45-65 years with acute or convalescent COVID-19.

This chain uses TRBV28 with TRBJ1-5; 7 nucleotides agree with TRBD1. Trimming removed 5 bases from V and 4 bases from J; junction bases left unmatched: 5. Germline values: CDR1 MDHEN, CDR2 SYDVKM. CDR3 length equals 14 residues. CDR3 DNA sequence: TGTGCCAGCAGTGAAGGGGGCCGGAATCAGCCCCAGCATTTT. Translating gives CASSEGGRNQPQHF.

The chain has TRBV5-4 and TRBJ2-3, with 9 bases identical to TRBD2. Germline assignment: CDR1 SGHNT and CDR2 YYREEE (reference sequence). V was pared by 4 bases and J by 5 bases, with 5 bases of the junction left unmatched. The CDR3 loop spans 14 amino acids. In DNA form, the CDR3 reads TGTGCCAGCAGCAGCGGGGGGTATGGAGATACGCAGTATTTT. Amino acids: CASSSGGYGDTQYF.

This chain links TRBV5-4 with TRBJ1-2; TRBD1 is a possible D gene (5 bases). The CDR3 length is 14 residues. Germline loops: CDR1 SGHNT, CDR2 YYREEE (reference sequence). V was trimmed by 2 bases and J by 2 bases, leaving 10 bases between them. For the CDR3, the DNA is TGTGCCAGCAGCTTAGCGGGGCCCAACTATGGCTACACCTTC. Translated, it gives CASSLAGPNYGYTF.

This chain links TRBV19 with TRBJ2-1; the match to TRBD1 covers 7 bases. The CDR3 sequence is 15 residues long. In germline, CDR1 is LNHDA, CDR2 SQIVND (reference sequence). J gave up 0 bases and V 6 bases, and 5 bases lay outside the gene matches. The CDR3 spells CASRRDRSSYNEQFF. CDR3 in DNA: TGTGCCAGTAGGAGGGACAGAAGCTCCTACAATGAGCAGTTCTTC.

This clone was seen a single time. The chain has TRBV30 and TRBJ2-4; TRBD1 matches at 7 bases. This CDR3 is 14 amino acids long. The germline CDR1 and CDR2 sequences are GTSNPN and SVGIG (reference sequence). V shed 2 bases and J 6 bases; nucleotides not matched to a gene: 7. The chain's CDR3 is CAWSRTGTANIQYF. CDR3 bases: TGTGCCTGGAGTCGAACCGGGACAGCAAACATTCAGTACTTC.

The V call is TRBV6-1, the J call TRBJ1-4; no firm D call. V dropped 1 base and J dropped 8 bases, with 5 bases sitting between them. This CDR3 comprises 12 residues. Germline V gene lookup returns CDR1 MNHNS and CDR2 SASEGT. In DNA, the CDR3 is TGTGCCAGCAGTGAAGTATTAGAAAAACTGTTTTTT. Its protein is CASSEVLEKLFF.